A single sample is the source of the 4 T cell receptor beta chains below, sequenced in a study of blood T cell repertoires in COVID-19. Some clones are missing from TCRdb's copy, which holds only in-frame ones; the method was immunoSEQ multiplex PCR. Of approximately 150,000 clones listed, around 90% are singletons. The sample comprised peripheral blood. Receptor source: a man in his fifties or sixties with active or convalescent COVID-19.

The rearrangement uses TRBV18 and TRBJ1-1; D possibly corresponds to TRBD1 (5 bases). V lost 4 bases and J 0 bases, leaving 12 bases between the germline ends. The CDR3 loop spans 15 amino acids. Germline CDR1 reads KGHSH; CDR2 reads LQKENI. The CDR3 nucleotides are TGTGCCAGCTCACTGGGGACTGGGATGAACACTGAAGCTTTCTTT. Amino acids: CASSLGTGMNTEAFF.

The chain has TRBV10-3 and TRBJ1-6; TRBD1 is a possible D gene (5 bases). The germline V and J ends were trimmed by 5 bases and 13 bases, with 18 bases remaining between them. The V gene's germline CDR1 is ENHRY and CDR2 SYGVKD. CDR3 length: 14 residues. The CDR3 sequence: CAISQGISDFPLHF. CDR3 sequence (DNA): TGTGCCATCAGTCAGGGAATTTCCGATTTCCCCCTCCACTTT.

This sequence joins TRBV19 and TRBJ2-3, with 7 bases matching TRBD1. There are 15 residues in the CDR3. The germline gives CDR1 LNHDA, CDR2 SQIVND (reference sequence). The trim removed 6 bases at V and 1 base at J, leaving 7 bases unmatched. Here the CDR3 DNA reads TGTGCCAGTAGCCCAGGGGGTCGGGGCACAGATACGCAGTATTTT. Translated, it gives CASSPGGRGTDTQYF.

V is TRBV11-2 and J is TRBJ2-2; 15 bases agree with TRBD2. Germline CDR1 SGHAT, CDR2 FQNNGV. V was pared by 5 bases and J by 4 bases, with 8 bases of the junction left unmatched. This CDR3 region has 18 residues. CDR3 residues: CASSPGLAGGPSTGELFF. CDR3 DNA: TGTGCCAGCAGCCCCGGACTAGCGGGAGGGCCGAGCACCGGGGAGCTGTTTTTT.